Each of the 31 T cell receptor beta chains below was sequenced from the same sample in a study of beta chain features in type 1 diabetes. The sequenced template was cDNA made from the entire isolated RNA. Measured with immunoSEQ multiplex PCR; TCRdb has only the in-frame clones, and not every one. Among about 370,000 clones listed, less than 15% were seen once. Sequencing input: naive CD4+ T cells from blood. The receptors were gathered from a woman between 18 and 29 years old in good health.

The rearrangement joins TRBV30 to TRBJ1-1, with TRBD1 matching over 8 bases. The trim removed 1 base at V and 6 bases at J, leaving 7 bases unmatched. Germline V gives CDR1 GTSNPN, CDR2 SVGIG (reference sequence). The CDR3 length is 14 residues. The CDR3 sequence is CAWSGRTGSPEAFF. CDR3 nucleotides: TGTGCCTGGAGTGGACGGACAGGGAGCCCTGAAGCTTTCTTT.

This clone was seen only a few times. V is TRBV5-6 and J is TRBJ2-6, with TRBD2 matching over 9 bases. Trimming cost V 4 bases and J 0 bases; bases outside gene matches: 5. CDR3 length equals 17 residues. Germline V CDR1 and CDR2: SGHDT, YYEEEE. The CDR3 loop reads CASSLAGSLSGANVLTF. For the CDR3, the DNA is TGTGCCAGCAGCCTAGCGGGGAGCCTCTCTGGGGCCAACGTCCTGACTTTC.

The sample holds a few counts of this clone. This chain's CDR3 is CASSQVGQGGEQYF. Here the CDR3 DNA reads TGTGCCAGCAGCCAAGTTGGACAGGGGGGCGAGCAGTACTTC. This chain connects TRBV4-2 to TRBJ2-7; 10 bases align to TRBD1. J gave up 6 bases and V 1 base, and 3 bases lay outside the gene matches. This CDR3 has 14 amino acids. Per germline, CDR1 LGHNA and CDR2 YNFKEQ.

This clone has a single count. Different DNA sequences within this sample yield the same CDR3. V is TRBV30 and J is TRBJ1-2; 9 bases map to TRBD1. This CDR3 comprises 14 residues. Unmatched junction bases numbered 2, after V lost 1 base and J lost 2 bases. Germline V gene data show CDR1 as GTSNPN and CDR2 as SVGIG (reference sequence). CDR3 sequence reads: CAWSAGQGNYGYTF. Here the CDR3 DNA reads TGTGCCTGGAGTGCAGGACAGGGGAACTATGGCTACACCTTC.

The chain has TRBV5-4 and TRBJ2-7; the match to TRBD2 covers 10 bases. Per the germline V gene, CDR1 is SGHNT and CDR2 is YYREEE (reference sequence). The CDR3 is made up of 15 amino acids. V lost 4 bases, J lost 0 bases, and 4 bases stayed unmatched. The CDR3 loop is CASSIPSGSSYEQYF. CDR3 in DNA: TGTGCCAGCAGCATACCTAGCGGGAGCTCCTACGAGCAGTACTTC.

In this sample, this clone turned up a few times. This chain joins TRBV5-4 and TRBJ2-1; maybe TRBD2 (5 bases). The germline gives CDR1 SGHNT, CDR2 YYREEE (reference sequence). The CDR3 extends over 15 amino acids. The V gene lost 6 bases and the J gene lost 6 bases, with 19 bases spanning the gap. In nucleotides, the CDR3 is TGTGCCAGCATACGACCGGAGCTGAGCGGCAATGAGCAGTTCTTC. Translated, it gives CASIRPELSGNEQFF.

The CDR3 loop reads CASSPAGTGSYGYTF. CDR3 in DNA: TGTGCCAGCTCACCAGCCGGGACAGGGTCCTATGGCTACACCTTC. The chain uses TRBV18 and TRBJ1-2, with TRBD1 matching over 9 bases. The CDR3 totals 15 residues. V trimming: 2 bases; J trimming: 4 bases; junction bases outside the gene matches: 5. Germline lookup yields CDR1 KGHSH and CDR2 LQKENI.

This chain joins TRBV14 and TRBJ1-1, with 7 bases lining up with TRBD1. Per germline, CDR1 SGHDN and CDR2 FVKESK. This CDR3 region has 16 residues. V shed 0 bases, J shed 0 bases, and the junction held 4 bases outside the gene matches. The CDR3: CASSQDWGQLNTEAFF. The CDR3 bases are TGTGCCAGCAGCCAAGATTGGGGACAGCTGAACACTGAAGCTTTCTTT.

The chain has TRBV18 and TRBJ1-1; 8 bases map to TRBD1. V shed 4 bases and J 2 bases; nucleotides not matched to a gene: 6. The germline CDR1 and CDR2 sequences are KGHSH and LQKENI. The CDR3 consists of 15 residues. The CDR3 bases are TGTGCCAGCTCACTAGGGACAGGACGTAACACTGAAGCTTTCTTT. Translated: CASSLGTGRNTEAFF.

The chain joins TRBV23-1 to TRBJ1-4; D perhaps matches TRBD1 (5 bases). TRBV23-1 is noted as an ORF with a role that remains uncertain. The CDR3 spans 15 residues. Trimming took off 7 bases at V and 6 bases at J, with 18 bases between the two ends. The DNA for the CDR3 is TGCGCCAGCAATTATTCAGGGTTAGATGATGAAAAACTGTTTTTT. Translation gives CASNYSGLDDEKLFF.

This chain links TRBV5-4 with TRBJ2-7; D might be TRBD2 (5 bases). The V end lost 0 bases, the J end lost 7 bases, and 11 bases lay between the germline ends. The germline V gene has CDR1 SGHNT and CDR2 YYREEE (reference sequence). The CDR3 runs to 13 residues. The CDR3 sequence: CASSLAGIWEQYF. The CDR3 region has the DNA TGTGCCAGCAGCTTGGCGGGGATCTGGGAGCAGTACTTC.

This sequence joins TRBV15 and TRBJ1-1; TRBD1 matches 9 bases. This CDR3 contains 16 residues. V was clipped by 2 bases and J by 3 bases; unmatched bases: 7. Per the germline V gene, CDR1 is LNHNV and CDR2 is YYDKDF (reference sequence). This CDR3 reads CATSRSYRGRDTEAFF. CDR3 bases: TGTGCCACCAGCAGATCCTACAGGGGGCGAGACACTGAAGCTTTCTTT.

This chain connects TRBV5-6 to TRBJ2-7, with unresolved D. V was cut by 3 bases and J by 0 bases, with 13 bases left in between. Germline V lookup: CDR1 SGHDT, CDR2 YYEEEE. The CDR3 consists of 15 residues. CDR3 in amino acids: CASSSPWRSSYEQYF. The CDR3 DNA is TGTGCCAGCAGCTCCCCGTGGCGGAGCTCCTACGAGCAGTACTTC.

This chain connects TRBV30 to TRBJ2-7; TRBD2 is a possible D gene (5 bases). The CDR3 covers 14 residues. V was pared by 0 bases and J by 5 bases, with 14 bases between. Per germline, CDR1 GTSNPN and CDR2 SVGIG (reference sequence). CDR3 in amino acids: CAWSVHASRDEQYF. The CDR3 DNA reads as TGTGCCTGGAGTGTACACGCTAGCCGGGACGAGCAGTACTTC.

This sequence joins TRBV10-3 and TRBJ2-1, with D possibly TRBD2 on 6 matching bases. The CDR3 is 15 amino acids. V was pared by 3 bases and J by 6 bases, with 15 bases between. Germline-derived CDR1 and CDR2 are ENHRY and SYGVKD. The CDR3 spells CAISDPRESPNEQFF. In nucleotides, the CDR3 is TGTGCCATCAGTGATCCCCGGGAGTCTCCCAATGAGCAGTTCTTC.

V and J are TRBV6-5 and TRBJ1-2, with TRBD1 as a possible D gene (5 bases). Germline assignment: CDR1 MNHEY and CDR2 SVGAGI. The CDR3 loop spans 12 amino acids. Trimming took off 8 bases at V and 5 bases at J, with 12 bases between the two ends. CDR3 sequence (DNA): TGTGCCAGCGGGCGGGGGAGATATGGCTACACCTTC. Encoded protein: CASGRGRYGYTF.

Concerning this clone: An end of the junction differs from the germline gene, which may be a read error. V is TRBV7-7 and J is TRBJ1-1; TRBD1 matches at 8 bases. CDR1 is SSHAT and CDR2 is FNYEAQ in the germline V gene (reference sequence). CDR3 size: 13 residues. For the CDR3, the DNA is TGTGCTAGCAGCTTAAACAGGGGGACTGAAGCTTTCTTT. Translated: CASSLNRGTEAFF.

This clone was seen more than once but under ten times. The CDR3 DNA follows: TGTGCCAGCAGTCTCACAGATACGCAGTATTTT. It specifies CASSLTDTQYF. The chain is built from TRBV5-4 and TRBJ2-3; D is uncertain. Per germline, CDR1 SGHNT and CDR2 YYREEE (reference sequence). The CDR3 contains 11 residues. Trimming cost V 5 bases and J 2 bases, with 3 bases left between them.

CDR3 DNA sequence: TGTGCCAGCACCCCCTATCCCGGGAGTCTGGAGACCCAGTACTTC. It specifies CASTPYPGSLETQYF. The chain couples TRBV7-2 to TRBJ2-5; a weak D match, TRBD2 (6 bases). The CDR3 is 15 residues long. V dropped 7 bases and J dropped 5 bases, with 20 bases sitting between them. Germline V gene data show CDR1 as SGHTA and CDR2 as FQGNSA.

This chain uses TRBV5-4 with TRBJ2-1; 8 bases align to TRBD1. CDR1 and CDR2 (germline): SGHNT, YYREEE (reference sequence). J gave up 6 bases and V 1 base, and 12 bases lay outside the gene matches. The CDR3 is 17 amino acids. The CDR3 DNA is TGTGCCAGCAGCTTGTCGCGTATACAGGGGGTCCTCAATGAGCAGTTCTTC. This sequence encodes CASSLSRIQGVLNEQFF.

V and J are TRBV2 and TRBJ2-7; D might be TRBD1 (5 bases). Germline loops: CDR1 SNHLY, CDR2 FYNNEI. This CDR3 has 14 amino acids. Trimming pared 4 bases from V and 5 bases from J, leaving 15 bases between. CDR3 DNA sequence: TGTGCCAGCAGTGCTCCCGGGCAGGGCGACGAGCAGTACTTC. This codes for CASSAPGQGDEQYF.

The chain combines TRBV2 with TRBJ2-7; 8 nucleotides match TRBD1. Unmatched junction bases numbered 7, after V lost 6 bases and J lost 3 bases. This CDR3 has 14 amino acids. Germline V gene sequence: CDR1 SNHLY, CDR2 FYNNEI. CDR3 sequence reads: CASSRDRGYYEQYF. The CDR3 DNA reads TGTGCCAGCAGCCGTGACAGGGGTTACTACGAGCAGTACTTC.

The chain links TRBV2 to TRBJ2-1, with 8 bases that match TRBD2. CDR3 length: 14 residues. Losses at the gene ends were 8 bases for V and 2 bases for J; bases not matched to a gene: 5. CDR1 and CDR2 from the germline V gene are SNHLY and FYNNEI. The CDR3 here is CASLRGGAYNEQFF. CDR3 in DNA: TGTGCCAGCCTTCGGGGGGGGGCCTACAATGAGCAGTTCTTC.

The chain employs TRBV28 and TRBJ2-5, with D perhaps TRBD2 (5 bases). V gave up 5 bases and J gave up 5 bases, with 15 bases separating them. Looked up from germline, CDR1 is MDHEN and CDR2 is SYDVKM. This CDR3 is built from 14 residues. CDR3 coding DNA: TGTGCCAGCAGTCCAGACTACCCTCTGGAGACCCAGTACTTC. It encodes CASSPDYPLETQYF.

The V and J genes are TRBV7-2 and TRBJ2-7, with TRBD1 identical over 9 bases. Per the germline V gene, CDR1 is SGHTA and CDR2 is FQGNSA. J gave up 3 bases and V 1 base, and 1 base lay outside the gene matches. The CDR3 runs to 14 residues. The CDR3 coding sequence is TGTGCCAGCAGCTTAGGGACAGGGGTCTACGAGCAGTACTTC. Translating gives CASSLGTGVYEQYF.

This clone showed up just a few times. The genes are TRBV29-1 and TRBJ2-1; 10 nucleotides align to TRBD2. Germline trimming cut 4 bases from V and 0 bases from J; bases unmatched to any gene: 12. The CDR3 is 18 residues long. Germline CDR1 SQVTM, CDR2 ANQGSEA. The CDR3 DNA follows: TGCAGCGTTGGTGGGATAGCGGGAGGTTCCCTCTCCTACAATGAGCAGTTCTTC. This gives the protein CSVGGIAGGSLSYNEQFF.

The chain has TRBV4-1 and TRBJ2-7; TRBD2 agrees at 12 bases. The CDR3 spans 17 residues. CDR1 is MGHRA and CDR2 is YSYEKL in the germline V gene. Trimming removed 5 bases from V and 0 bases from J; junction bases left unmatched: 8. The CDR3 loop is CASSLRTSGKSSYEQYF. The CDR3 DNA follows: TGCGCCAGCAGCTTAAGGACTAGCGGGAAGAGCTCCTACGAGCAGTACTTC.

This chain joins TRBV13 and TRBJ2-3; 8 nucleotides line up with TRBD2. The CDR3 runs 15 residues. Germline loops: CDR1 PRHDT, CDR2 FYEKMQ (reference sequence). J gave up 1 base and V 2 bases, and 2 bases lay outside the gene matches. The CDR3 sequence: CASSLLAGGTDTQYF. The CDR3 bases are TGTGCCAGCAGCTTACTAGCGGGCGGCACAGATACGCAGTATTTT.

A few counts support this clone. The V call is TRBV29-1, the J call TRBJ2-1, with D tentatively TRBD1 (5 bases). Trimming stripped 7 bases from V and 2 bases from J, with 15 bases between. Germline CDR1 SQVTM, CDR2 ANQGSEA. This CDR3 spans 14 amino acids. The CDR3 is CSAKHRQTYNEQFF. CDR3 nucleotide sequence: TGCAGCGCCAAACACAGACAGACCTACAATGAGCAGTTCTTC.

The gene calls are TRBV5-1 and TRBJ2-1, with 12 bases aligning to TRBD2. The junction had 5 bases not matched to a gene; V was cut back by 0 bases and J by 10 bases. Per germline, CDR1 SGHRS and CDR2 YFSETQ. This CDR3 spans 15 amino acids. The CDR3: CASSLGLAGAGEQFF. The CDR3 DNA follows: TGCGCCAGCAGCTTGGGACTAGCGGGAGCCGGGGAGCAGTTCTTC. Full variable domain (missing parts from reference TRBV5-1 and TRBJ2-1): KAGVTQTPRYLIKTRGQQVTLSCSPISGHRSVSWYQQTPGQGLQFLFEYFSETQRNKGNFPGRFSGRQFSNSRSEMNVSTLELGDSALYLCASSLGLAGAGEQFFGPGTRLTVL.

This clone was detected a few times. The chain combines TRBV19 with TRBJ2-7; D is possibly TRBD1 (6 bases). The germline V and J ends were trimmed by 8 bases and 2 bases, with 10 bases remaining between them. Germline CDR1 and CDR2: LNHDA and SQIVND (reference sequence). The CDR3 is 12 residues long. CDR3 amino acids: CASSPGAYEQYF. The DNA for the CDR3 is TGTGCCAGTTCTCCAGGGGCCTACGAGCAGTACTTC. Based on the CDR3 plus reference TRBV19 and TRBJ2-7, the full variable domain is DGGITQSPKYLFRKEGQNVTLSCEQNLNHDAMYWYRQDPGQGLRLIYYSQIVNDFQKGDIAEGYSVSREKKESFPLTVTSAQKNPTAFYLCASSPGAYEQYFGPGTRLTVT.